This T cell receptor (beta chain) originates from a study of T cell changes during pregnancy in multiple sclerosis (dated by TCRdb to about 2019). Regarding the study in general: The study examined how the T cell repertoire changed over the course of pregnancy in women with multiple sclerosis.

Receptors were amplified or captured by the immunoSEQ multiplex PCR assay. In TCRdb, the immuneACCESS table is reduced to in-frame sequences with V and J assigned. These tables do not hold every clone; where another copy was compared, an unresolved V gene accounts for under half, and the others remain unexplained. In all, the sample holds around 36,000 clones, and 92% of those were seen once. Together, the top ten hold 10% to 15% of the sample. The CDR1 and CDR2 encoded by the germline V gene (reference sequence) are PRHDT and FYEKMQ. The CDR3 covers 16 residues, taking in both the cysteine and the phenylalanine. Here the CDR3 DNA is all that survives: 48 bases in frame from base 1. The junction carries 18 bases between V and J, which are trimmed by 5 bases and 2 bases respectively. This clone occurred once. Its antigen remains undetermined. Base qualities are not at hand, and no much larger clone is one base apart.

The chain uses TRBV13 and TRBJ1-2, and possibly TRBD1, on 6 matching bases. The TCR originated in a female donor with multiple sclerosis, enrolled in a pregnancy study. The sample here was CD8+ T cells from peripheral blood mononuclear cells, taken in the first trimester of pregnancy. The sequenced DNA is TGTGCCAGCAGCAAGAGCACGCAGGGGAGAAACTATGGCTACACCTTC. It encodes CASSKSTQGRNYGYTF.